This T cell receptor (beta chain) was sequenced for a study of OX40 agonist ivuxolimab in advanced cancers. Trimming removed 0 bases from V and 7 bases from J; junction bases left unmatched: 10. Germline lookup yields CDR1 LGHNA and CDR2 YSLEER. CDR3 length: 17 residues. Clones were read by immunoSEQ multiplex PCR, and TCRdb kept only the in-frame ones, dropping some. The data show about 70,000 clones, around 88% seen once. Findings and limits, study-wide: Among some nonresponders, normalized T-cell clonal expansion was also low.

Comments on this clone: Its antigen is undetermined.

The material sequenced was CD4+ or CD8+ T cells sorted from blood, taken in a trial of the OX40 agonist ivuxolimab. The V gene is TRBV4-3, the J gene TRBJ1-5, with 9 bases fitting TRBD1. The sequence was collected from an adult with an advanced solid tumor such as melanoma, head and neck, liver or kidney cancer. The CDR3 protein is CASSQESPDRGGQPQHF. DNA of the CDR3: TGCGCCAGCAGCCAAGAATCCCCGGACAGGGGCGGGCAGCCCCAGCATTTT.